This T cell receptor beta chain appears in the sequencing data of a study of T cells after yellow fever vaccination. Each CDR3 protein gets one entry after TCRdb re-called the 5' RACE reads with MiXCR. This table holds more than 450,000 distinct CDR3 sequences, about a fifth found once. The germline V gene has CDR1 SGHVS and CDR2 FNYEAQ. J gave up 0 bases and V 6 bases, and 6 bases lay outside the gene matches. This CDR3 region has 16 residues. This clonotype came up a few times. This clonotype was obtained from a man younger than 35 who received the YFV17D yellow fever vaccine. The sequences come from PBMCs, collected less than 25 days after the first yellow fever vaccination. V and J are TRBV7-6 and TRBJ2-2; 8 nucleotides match TRBD1. The CDR3 nucleotides are TGTGCCAGCAGATCCTACAGGGGGACGAACACCGGGGAGCTGTTTTTT. The encoded protein is CASRSYRGTNTGELFF.